This T cell receptor beta chain emerged from a study of cytomegalovirus exposure and HLA in healthy donors. The PCR was carried out with 60 Vbeta primers and 13 Jbeta primers. Some clones are missing from TCRdb's copy, which holds only in-frame ones; the method was immunoSEQ multiplex PCR. The table records roughly 99,000 clones, 65% to 80% of them present only once. As regards this clone: Its antigen is not known.

Trimming left V 5 bases short and J 7 bases short, with 8 bases between. CDR3 size: 12 residues. Germline assignment: CDR1 SGHNT and CDR2 YENEEA. Regarding the study as a whole: Another analysis was done later, and it associated approximately 15,000 TCR beta sequences with HLA alleles at 0.05 false discovery rate.

This TCR came from a man aged 55 to 69 in good health and CMV-seropositive. V is TRBV11-3 and J is TRBJ2-2, with no clear D. The sample comprised PBMCs. The CDR3 is CASSARGGELFF. In DNA form, the CDR3 reads TGTGCCAGCAGCGCTAGAGGCGGGGAGCTGTTTTTT.